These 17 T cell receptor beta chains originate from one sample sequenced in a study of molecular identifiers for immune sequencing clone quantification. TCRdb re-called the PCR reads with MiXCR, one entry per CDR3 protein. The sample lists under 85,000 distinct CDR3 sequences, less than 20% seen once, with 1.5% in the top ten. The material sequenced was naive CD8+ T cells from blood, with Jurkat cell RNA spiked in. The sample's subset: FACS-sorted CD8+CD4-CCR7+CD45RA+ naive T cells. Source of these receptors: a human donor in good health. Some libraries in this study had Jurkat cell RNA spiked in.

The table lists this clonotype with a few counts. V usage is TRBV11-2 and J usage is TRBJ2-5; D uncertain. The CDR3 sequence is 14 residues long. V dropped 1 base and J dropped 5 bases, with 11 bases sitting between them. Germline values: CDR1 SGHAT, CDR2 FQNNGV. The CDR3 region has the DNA TGTGCCAGCAGCTTAGTAGGAGCTCGCGAGACCCAGTACTTC. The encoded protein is CASSLVGARETQYF.

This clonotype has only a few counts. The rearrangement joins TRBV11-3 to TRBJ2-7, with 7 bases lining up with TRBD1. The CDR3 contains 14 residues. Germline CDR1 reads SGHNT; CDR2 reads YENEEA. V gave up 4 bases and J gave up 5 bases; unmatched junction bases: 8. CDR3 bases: TGTGCCAGCAGCTCCCGACAGGGAACTGACGAGCAGTACTTC. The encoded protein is CASSSRQGTDEQYF.

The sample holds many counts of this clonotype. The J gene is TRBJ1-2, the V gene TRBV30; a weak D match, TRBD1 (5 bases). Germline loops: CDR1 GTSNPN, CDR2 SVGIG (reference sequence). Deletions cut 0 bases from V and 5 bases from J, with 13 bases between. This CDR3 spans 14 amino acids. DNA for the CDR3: TGTGCCTGGAGTGTCGGGGGGAATATGTATGGCTACACCTTC. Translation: CAWSVGGNMYGYTF.

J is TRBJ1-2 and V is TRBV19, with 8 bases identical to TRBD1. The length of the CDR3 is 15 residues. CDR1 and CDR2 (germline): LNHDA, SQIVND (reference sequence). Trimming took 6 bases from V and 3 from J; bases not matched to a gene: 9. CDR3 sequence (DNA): TGTGCCAGTAGAATTACAGGGGGGGGTGACTATGGCTACACCTTC. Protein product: CASRITGGGDYGYTF.

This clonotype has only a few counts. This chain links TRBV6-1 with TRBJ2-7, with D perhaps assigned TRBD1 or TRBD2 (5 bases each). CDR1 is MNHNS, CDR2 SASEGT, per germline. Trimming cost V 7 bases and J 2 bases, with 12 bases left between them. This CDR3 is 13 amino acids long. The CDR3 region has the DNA TGTGCCAGCACCTGGGACCAACCCTACGAGCAGTACTTC. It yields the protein CASTWDQPYEQYF.

DNA for the CDR3: TGTGCCAGCAGTTTATCTCTCAACACCGGGGAGCTGTTTTTT. It specifies CASSLSLNTGELFF. This chain uses TRBV27 with TRBJ2-2; D not certain. Trimming took 0 bases from V and 2 from J, leaving 4 bases between them. Germline V gives CDR1 MNHEY, CDR2 SMNVEV (reference sequence). There are 14 residues in the CDR3.

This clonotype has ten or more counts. CDR3 loop: CSVEMADRLNTEAFF. CDR3 bases: TGCAGCGTTGAAATGGCTGACAGACTGAACACTGAAGCTTTCTTT. The rearrangement uses TRBV29-1 and TRBJ1-1, with a tentative D call TRBD1 (5 bases). Germline values: CDR1 SQVTM, CDR2 ANQGSEA. The CDR3 consists of 15 residues. The V end lost 2 bases, the J end lost 0 bases, and 13 bases lay between the germline ends.

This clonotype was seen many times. The CDR3 nucleotides read TGTGCCAGCAGTACTACCCATCCGAATAACAATCAGCCCCAGCATTTT. This gives the protein CASSTTHPNNNQPQHF. The V and J genes are TRBV2 and TRBJ1-5; D uncertain. Germline lookup yields CDR1 SNHLY and CDR2 FYNNEI. The CDR3 is 16 residues long. Trimming removed 5 bases at V and 3 bases at J, with 17 bases between.

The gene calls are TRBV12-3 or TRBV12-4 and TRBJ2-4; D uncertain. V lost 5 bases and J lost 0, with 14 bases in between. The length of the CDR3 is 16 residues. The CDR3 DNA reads TGTGCCAGCAGTAATCGAGATGCGGTAGCCAAAAACATTCAGTACTTC. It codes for CASSNRDAVAKNIQYF.

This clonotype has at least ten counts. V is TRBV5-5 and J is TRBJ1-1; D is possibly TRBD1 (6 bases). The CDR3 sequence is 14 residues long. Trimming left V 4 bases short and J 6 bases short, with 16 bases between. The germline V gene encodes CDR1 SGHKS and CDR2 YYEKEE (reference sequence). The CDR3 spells CASSDRDKGPEAFF. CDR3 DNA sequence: TGTGCCAGCAGCGACCGGGACAAGGGACCTGAAGCTTTCTTT.

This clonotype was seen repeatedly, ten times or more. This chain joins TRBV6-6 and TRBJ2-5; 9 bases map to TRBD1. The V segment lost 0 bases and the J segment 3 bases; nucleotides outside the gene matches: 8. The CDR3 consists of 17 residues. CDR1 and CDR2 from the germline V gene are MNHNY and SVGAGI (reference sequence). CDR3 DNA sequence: TGTGCCAGCAGTTACTCGATATATCGGACAGGGGAAGAGACCCAGTACTTC. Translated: CASSYSIYRTGEETQYF.

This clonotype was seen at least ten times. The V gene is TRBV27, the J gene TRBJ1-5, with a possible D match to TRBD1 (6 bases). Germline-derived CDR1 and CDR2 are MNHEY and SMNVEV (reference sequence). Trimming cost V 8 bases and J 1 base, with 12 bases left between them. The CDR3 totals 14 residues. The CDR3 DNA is TGTGCCAGCCGCAGGGGCGTAAGCAATCAGCCCCAGCATTTT. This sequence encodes CASRRGVSNQPQHF.

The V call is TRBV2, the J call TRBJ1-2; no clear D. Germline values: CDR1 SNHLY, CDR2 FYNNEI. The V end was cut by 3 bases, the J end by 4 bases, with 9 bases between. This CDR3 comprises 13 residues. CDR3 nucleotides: TGTGCCAGCAGTGAGCACAGCCTCTATGGCTACACCTTC. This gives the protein CASSEHSLYGYTF.

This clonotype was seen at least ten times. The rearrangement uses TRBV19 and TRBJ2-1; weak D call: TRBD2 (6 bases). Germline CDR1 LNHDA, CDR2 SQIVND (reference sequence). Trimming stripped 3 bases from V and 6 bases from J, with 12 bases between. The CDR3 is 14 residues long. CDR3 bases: TGTGCCAGTAGTATCTACTCTAGCGCCAATGAGCAGTTCTTC. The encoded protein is CASSIYSSANEQFF.

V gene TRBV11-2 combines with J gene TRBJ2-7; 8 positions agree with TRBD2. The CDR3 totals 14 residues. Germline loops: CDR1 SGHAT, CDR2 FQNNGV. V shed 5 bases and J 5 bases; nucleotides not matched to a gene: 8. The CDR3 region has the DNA TGTGCCAGCAGCCCAGGAAAACTAGCGGACGAGCAGTACTTC. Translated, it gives CASSPGKLADEQYF.

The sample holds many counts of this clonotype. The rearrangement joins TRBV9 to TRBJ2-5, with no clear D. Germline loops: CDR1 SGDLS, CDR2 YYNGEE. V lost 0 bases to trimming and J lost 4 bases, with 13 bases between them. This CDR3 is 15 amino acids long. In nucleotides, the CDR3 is TGTGCCAGCAGCGTAGCTACTGGGTATTTAGAGACCCAGTACTTC. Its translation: CASSVATGYLETQYF.

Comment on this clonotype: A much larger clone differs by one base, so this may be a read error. The CDR3 region has the DNA TGTGCCAGCAGTTACTCCGTCGACAGGGTAAAAGTCTACGAGCAGTACTTC. This encodes CASSYSVDRVKVYEQYF. J is TRBJ2-7 and V is TRBV6-6, with 7 bases matching TRBD1. The ends lost 0 bases at V and 3 bases at J; junction bases unmatched: 11. The germline gives CDR1 MNHNY, CDR2 SVGAGI (reference sequence). This CDR3 spans 17 amino acids.